The 29 T cell receptor beta chains reported below all come from one sample, sequenced in a study of radiotherapy plus CTLA-4 blockade in lung cancer. Measured with immunoSEQ multiplex PCR; TCRdb has only the in-frame clones, and not every one. The sample holds tens of thousands of clones, over 55% seen once. The material was peripheral blood, obtained from a patient treated with radiotherapy plus ipilimumab. Receptors were obtained from a human donor with non-small cell lung cancer whose response to radiotherapy plus ipilimumab could not be evaluated.

The chain carries TRBV5-1 and TRBJ2-2, with D perhaps TRBD2 (6 bases). With 5 bases removed from V and 3 bases from J, the gap between germline ends came to 17 bases. CDR1 SGHRS and CDR2 YFSETQ come from the germline V gene. CDR3 length: 16 amino acids. CDR3 in amino acids: CASRNVRAGHTGELFF. CDR3 nucleotides: TGCGCCAGCAGAAATGTGCGTGCGGGGCACACCGGGGAGCTGTTTTTT.

There are a few counts of this clone. This sequence joins TRBV18 and TRBJ2-7; 7 bases fit TRBD1. Germline lookup yields CDR1 KGHSH and CDR2 LQKENI. V trimming: 5 bases; J trimming: 3 bases; junction bases outside the gene matches: 4. This CDR3 spans 13 amino acids. CDR3 residues: CASSEGAVYEQYF. CDR3 bases: TGTGCCAGCTCAGAGGGGGCGGTCTACGAGCAGTACTTC.

The J gene is TRBJ2-1, the V gene TRBV15; possible D gene TRBD2, 9 bases. Looked up from germline, CDR1 is LNHNV and CDR2 is YYDKDF (reference sequence). This CDR3 has 16 amino acids. V shed 3 bases and J shed 12 bases, with 24 bases lying between them. The CDR3 reads CATSRDRVAGGPGQFF. CDR3 coding DNA: TGTGCCACCAGCAGGGACAGGGTGGCGGGAGGGCCTGGGCAGTTCTTC.

The chain carries TRBV9 and TRBJ1-2, with D possibly matching TRBD1 (5 bases). Looked up from germline, CDR1 is SGDLS and CDR2 is YYNGEE. There are 13 residues in the CDR3. The V end was cut by 3 bases, the J end by 2 bases, with 8 bases between. DNA for the CDR3: TGTGCCAGCAGCGCCAACAGGAACTATGGCTACACCTTC. Protein product: CASSANRNYGYTF. The full variable domain, with the rest looked up from reference TRBV9 and TRBJ1-2, is DSGVTQTPKHLITATGQRVTLRCSPRSGDLSVYWYQQSLDQGLQFLIQYYNGEERAKGNILERFSAQQFPDLHSELNLSSLELGDSALYFCASSANRNYGYTFGSGTRLTVV.

With respect to this clone: A junction end diverges from the germline sequence, so it may reflect a read error. V usage is TRBV5-1 and J usage is TRBJ2-1; the match to TRBD2 covers 7 bases. CDR3 size: 15 residues. CDR1 and CDR2 (germline): SGHRS, YFSETQ. Written as DNA, the CDR3 is TGCGCCAGCAGCTTAGGCGGGAGCTCCCACAATGAGCAGTTCTTC. Translation gives CASSLGGSSHNEQFF.

The rearrangement links TRBV7-3 to TRBJ1-5; D perhaps matches TRBD1 (5 bases). Germline V gene data show CDR1 as SGHTA and CDR2 as FQGTGA. The V gene lost 1 base and the J gene lost 1 base, with 11 bases spanning the gap. The CDR3 has 16 residues. Here the CDR3 reads CASSLMGPGSNQPQHF. CDR3 in DNA: TGTGCCAGCAGCTTAATGGGCCCAGGGAGCAATCAGCCCCAGCATTTT.

This clone was observed a few times. The chain has TRBV5-1 and TRBJ2-7; D perhaps matches TRBD2 (5 bases). The CDR3 runs to 13 residues. Germline loops: CDR1 SGHRS, CDR2 YFSETQ. The V gene lost 0 bases and the J gene lost 6 bases, with 10 bases spanning the gap. The CDR3 region is CASSLDREGEQYF. CDR3 DNA sequence: TGCGCCAGCAGCTTGGACAGAGAGGGCGAGCAGTACTTC.

Here the CDR3 reads CASSSQARTEAFF. DNA for the CDR3: TGTGCCAGCAGCTCCCAGGCCCGTACTGAAGCTTTCTTT. The J gene is TRBJ1-1, the V gene TRBV11-2; D ambiguous. Germline V gene data show CDR1 as SGHAT and CDR2 as FQNNGV. The CDR3 consists of 13 residues. V lost 4 bases and J 5 bases, leaving 11 bases between the germline ends.

The chain combines TRBV5-1 with TRBJ1-1; D might be TRBD1 (5 bases). Trimming removed 1 base from V and 0 bases from J, with 13 bases in between. CDR1 is SGHRS, CDR2 YFSETQ, per germline. The CDR3 covers 16 residues. CDR3 nucleotide sequence: TGCGCCAGCAGCTTGAATAACAGGAGATTGAACACTGAAGCTTTCTTT. Encoded protein: CASSLNNRRLNTEAFF.

This chain links TRBV6-5 with TRBJ2-5; no clear D. CDR1 is MNHEY and CDR2 is SVGAGI in the germline V gene. V lost 6 bases and J 4 bases, leaving 9 bases between the germline ends. This CDR3 contains 12 residues. The CDR3 loop reads CASRTQRETQYF. DNA of the CDR3: TGTGCCAGCAGGACCCAGCGAGAGACCCAGTACTTC.

V is TRBV6-5 and J is TRBJ2-1; 8 bases align to TRBD2. V was clipped by 7 bases and J by 0 bases; unmatched bases: 5. CDR1 MNHEY and CDR2 SVGAGI come from the germline V gene. The CDR3 loop spans 15 amino acids. In nucleotides, the CDR3 is TGTGCCAGCATGGTGGCGGGGGGCTCCTACAATGAGCAGTTCTTC. Protein sequence: CASMVAGGSYNEQFF.

J is TRBJ1-1 and V is TRBV14; possibly TRBD1 for D (6 bases). Per the germline V gene, CDR1 is SGHDN and CDR2 is FVKESK. The CDR3 consists of 13 residues. The V end lost 5 bases, the J end lost 5 bases, and 12 bases lay between the germline ends. The CDR3 protein is CASSRGSMTEAFF. Written as DNA, the CDR3 is TGTGCCAGCAGCAGGGGGTCGATGACTGAAGCTTTCTTT.

The chain uses TRBV6-6 and TRBJ2-7, with D possibly matching TRBD1 (6 bases). CDR3 length: 15 residues. The V gene's germline CDR1 is MNHNY and CDR2 SVGAGI (reference sequence). The V end lost 2 bases, the J end lost 0 bases, and 11 bases lay between the germline ends. CDR3 DNA: TGTGCCAGCAGTTACGCGGACAGTTTCTCCTACGAGCAGTACTTC. Translating it yields CASSYADSFSYEQYF.

By proportion, this clone is medium-sized. This sequence joins TRBV28 and TRBJ1-1; D is unclear. The CDR3 length is 12 residues. Germline V gives CDR1 MDHEN, CDR2 SYDVKM. V was trimmed by 3 bases and J by 4 bases, leaving 6 bases between them. CDR3 DNA: TGTGCCAGCAGTTTCGGGGTCACTGAAGCTTTCTTT. Amino acid sequence: CASSFGVTEAFF.

This sequence joins TRBV19 and TRBJ2-1; 9 bases match TRBD1. The CDR3 is 15 residues long. Germline CDR1 and CDR2: LNHDA and SQIVND (reference sequence). V shed 2 bases, J shed 6 bases, and the junction held 5 bases outside the gene matches. Here the CDR3 reads CASSIRDRDPNEQFF. The DNA of the CDR3 is TGTGCCAGTAGTATACGGGACAGGGACCCCAATGAGCAGTTCTTC.

The rearrangement links TRBV2 to TRBJ1-1, with D unresolved. Germline V gives CDR1 SNHLY, CDR2 FYNNEI. The CDR3 loop spans 13 amino acids. Trimming removed 4 bases at V and 6 bases at J, with 12 bases between. Here the CDR3 reads CASSGRGGPEAFF. The CDR3 DNA reads as TGTGCCAGCAGTGGACGAGGAGGTCCTGAAGCTTTCTTT.

The chain couples TRBV28 to TRBJ1-2, with 7 bases identical to TRBD1. CDR1 is MDHEN, CDR2 SYDVKM, per germline. The V gene end was trimmed by 9 bases and the J gene end by 7 bases; junction bases not matched to a gene: 8. The CDR3 has 12 amino acids. The CDR3 DNA follows: TGTGCCAGTCACGACAGGGCGGCTGGCTACACCTTC. Its protein is CASHDRAAGYTF.

Turning to this clone: A junction boundary mismatches the germline segment, possibly from a read error. The chain has TRBV5-1 and TRBJ2-7; 8 bases match TRBD1. CDR1 SGHRS and CDR2 YFSETQ come from the germline V gene. The CDR3 spans 14 residues. CDR3 region: CASSTDGQGAERYF. The CDR3 DNA reads TGCGCCAGCAGCACTGATGGACAGGGCGCCGAGCGGTACTTC.

The chain carries TRBV19 and TRBJ2-7; possibly TRBD1 for D (5 bases). V lost 1 base and J 0 bases, leaving 7 bases between the germline ends. Germline assignment: CDR1 LNHDA and CDR2 SQIVND (reference sequence). The CDR3 runs to 14 residues. CDR3 coding DNA: TGTGCCAGTAGTATAGGGGGCGTCTCCTACGAGCAGTACTTC. This codes for CASSIGGVSYEQYF.

The CDR3 DNA sequence: TGTGCCAGTAGTATTACCGGGACTAGTTTTGGAGATACGCAGTATTTT. Translating it yields CASSITGTSFGDTQYF. This chain joins TRBV19 and TRBJ2-3, with 8 bases lining up with TRBD2. The ends lost 3 bases at V and 5 bases at J; junction bases unmatched: 10. CDR1 is LNHDA, CDR2 SQIVND, per germline (reference sequence). CDR3 size: 16 residues.

This clone was found once. This chain links TRBV18 with TRBJ2-6; D gene unclear. The ends were cut back, 0 bases at V and 0 bases at J, with 3 bases in the middle. Germline V CDR1 and CDR2: KGHSH, LQKENI. The CDR3 covers 15 residues. CDR3 coding DNA: TGTGCCAGCTCACCACCCAGCTCTGGGGCCAACGTCCTGACTTTC. Translated, it gives CASSPPSSGANVLTF.

The chain couples TRBV19 to TRBJ2-2; 8 bases match TRBD1. V shed 1 base, J shed 4 bases, and the junction held 5 bases outside the gene matches. Looked up from germline, CDR1 is LNHDA and CDR2 is SQIVND (reference sequence). The CDR3 has 16 residues. The CDR3 nucleotides are TGTGCCAGTAGTATAGTTTCAGGGGGCAGCACCGGGGAGCTGTTTTTT. Translating it yields CASSIVSGGSTGELFF. Full variable domain (missing parts from reference TRBV19 and TRBJ2-2): DGGITQSPKYLFRKEGQNVTLSCEQNLNHDAMYWYRQDPGQGLRLIYYSQIVNDFQKGDIAEGYSVSREKKESFPLTVTSAQKNPTAFYLCASSIVSGGSTGELFFGEGSRLTVL.

CDR3 loop: CASSERRNYGYTF. In DNA form, the CDR3 reads TGTGCCAGCAGTGAACGCAGGAACTATGGCTACACCTTC. The V and J genes are TRBV2 and TRBJ1-2; D unclear. Trimming cost V 2 bases and J 2 bases, with 6 bases left between them. This CDR3 comprises 13 residues. Germline lookup yields CDR1 SNHLY and CDR2 FYNNEI. The full variable domain, rest sourced from reference TRBV2 and TRBJ1-2, is EPEVTQTPSHQVTQMGQEVILRCVPISNHLYFYWYRQILGQKVEFLVSFYNNEISEKSEIFDDQFSVERPDGSNFTLKIRSTKLEDSAMYFCASSERRNYGYTFGSGTRLTVV.

This clone was detected only a few times. The chain couples TRBV10-3 to TRBJ2-5; 11 bases match TRBD2. With 0 bases clipped from V and 5 bases from J, the junction kept 11 bases outside the gene matches. Looked up from germline, CDR1 is ENHRY and CDR2 is SYGVKD. CDR3 length: 18 residues. In DNA, the CDR3 is TGTGCCATCAGTGAGTCGACGACTAGCGGGACTTACGGGGAGACCCAGTACTTC. This translates into CAISESTTSGTYGETQYF.

V is TRBV2 and J is TRBJ2-5, with D possibly being TRBD1 (6 bases). Germline V gives CDR1 SNHLY, CDR2 FYNNEI. The CDR3 contains 15 residues. Trimming cost V 6 bases and J 11 bases, with 25 bases left between them. The CDR3 region has the DNA TGTGCCAGCAGCGAAATACGTTACAGGGCCGGAGAGCAGTACTTC. It yields the protein CASSEIRYRAGEQYF.

The chain joins TRBV12-5 to TRBJ2-3; 7 bases map to TRBD1. CDR1 and CDR2 (germline): LGHNT, FRNRAP. The CDR3 sequence is 16 residues long. V trimming: 0 bases; J trimming: 3 bases; junction bases outside the gene matches: 6. CDR3 region: CASGLVLNRGTDTQYF. The CDR3 DNA is TGTGCTAGTGGTTTGGTACTTAACAGGGGTACAGATACGCAGTATTTT.

V is TRBV2 and J is TRBJ1-2, with D unresolved. The CDR3 contains 13 residues. V dropped 7 bases and J dropped 0 bases, with 9 bases sitting between them. Germline CDR1 reads SNHLY; CDR2 reads FYNNEI. CDR3 sequence: CASKAGTNYGYTF. CDR3 DNA: TGTGCCAGCAAGGCGGGGACTAACTATGGCTACACCTTC.

This chain connects TRBV5-1 to TRBJ2-7, with a tentative D call TRBD1 (7 bases). From germline, CDR1 is SGHRS and CDR2 YFSETQ. The CDR3 consists of 13 residues. Deletions cut 6 bases from V and 5 bases from J, with 15 bases between. In DNA, the CDR3 is TGCGCCAGCACCCGACAGGGAGGCCACGAGCAGTACTTC. Translated: CASTRQGGHEQYF. Combining the CDR3 with reference TRBV5-1 and TRBJ2-7 gives the whole variable domain KAGVTQTPRYLIKTRGQQVTLSCSPISGHRSVSWYQQTPGQGLQFLFEYFSETQRNKGNFPGRFSGRQFSNSRSEMNVSTLELGDSALYLCASTRQGGHEQYFGPGTRLTVT.

This chain joins TRBV6-6 and TRBJ1-2; D unresolved. V dropped 11 bases and J dropped 1 base, with 8 bases sitting between them. The V gene's germline CDR1 is MNHNY and CDR2 SVGAGI (reference sequence). CDR3 length: 11 residues. CDR3 bases: TGTGCCTCCGGAGGTAACTATGGCTACACCTTC. This gives the protein CASGGNYGYTF.